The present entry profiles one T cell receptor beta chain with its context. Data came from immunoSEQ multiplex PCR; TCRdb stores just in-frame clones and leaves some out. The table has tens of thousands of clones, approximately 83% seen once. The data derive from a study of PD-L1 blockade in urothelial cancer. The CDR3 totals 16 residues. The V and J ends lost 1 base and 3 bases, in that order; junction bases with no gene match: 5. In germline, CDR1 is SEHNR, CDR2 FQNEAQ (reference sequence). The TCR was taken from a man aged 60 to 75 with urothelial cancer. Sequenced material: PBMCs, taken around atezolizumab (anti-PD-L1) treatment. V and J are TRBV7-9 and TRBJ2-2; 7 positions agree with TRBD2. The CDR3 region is CASSLDGGRHTGELFF. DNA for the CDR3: TGTGCCAGCAGCTTAGATGGCGGGAGACACACCGGGGAGCTGTTTTTT.